Each of the 22 T cell receptor beta chains below was sequenced from the same sample in a study of blood T cell repertoires in COVID-19. Profiling relied on immunoSEQ multiplex PCR, and the TCRdb table lists in-frame clones only, not all of them. The table has some 160,000 clones, approximately 82% seen once. Sequenced sample: peripheral blood. The receptors stem from a man aged 65 to 85 who had recovered from COVID-19.

This chain joins TRBV19 and TRBJ1-5; tentatively, D is TRBD1 (6 bases). Trimming left V 6 bases short and J 9 bases short, with 21 bases between. The germline V gene encodes CDR1 LNHDA and CDR2 SQIVND (reference sequence). The CDR3 sequence is 15 residues long. The CDR3 spells CASSSSEQGFGPQHF. The CDR3 DNA sequence: TGTGCCAGTAGCTCCTCGGAACAGGGCTTCGGGCCCCAGCATTTT.

The gene calls are TRBV3-1 (or the pseudogene TRBV3-2) and TRBJ2-2; D is unclear. V was trimmed by 7 bases and J by 4 bases, leaving 4 bases between them. The germline gives CDR1 LGHDT, CDR2 YNNKEL (reference sequence). There are 11 residues in the CDR3. Here the CDR3 DNA reads TGTGCCAGCACTAGCACCGGGGAGCTGTTTTTT. This sequence encodes CASTSTGELFF.

This clone was picked up a small number of times. J is TRBJ2-1 and V is TRBV6-6; the match to TRBD2 covers 13 bases. V dropped 5 bases and J dropped 4; count of bases not matched to a gene: 11. The germline gives CDR1 MNHNY, CDR2 SVGAGI (reference sequence). The CDR3 length is 18 residues. The CDR3 reads CASSPTGTSGTRYNEQFF. The CDR3 DNA is TGTGCCAGCAGTCCCACCGGGACTAGCGGGACTAGGTACAATGAGCAGTTCTTC.

The chain joins TRBV6-2 or TRBV6-3 to TRBJ1-1; D ambiguous. Germline V gene data show CDR1 as MNHEY and CDR2 as SVGEGT. The CDR3 runs 12 residues. Trimming took 5 bases from V and 1 from J, leaving 5 bases between them. Written as DNA, the CDR3 is TGTGCCAGCAGTACACGGAACACTGAAGCTTTCTTT. This codes for CASSTRNTEAFF.

The chain recombines TRBV28 with TRBJ2-1, with 12 bases that match TRBD2. This CDR3 has 18 amino acids. Looked up from germline, CDR1 is MDHEN and CDR2 is SYDVKM. The junction had 9 bases not matched to a gene; V was cut back by 3 bases and J by 3 bases. As DNA, the CDR3 is TGTGCCAGCAGTTTGGACAGAGAACTAGCGGGAGGCTACAATGAGCAGTTCTTC. It codes for CASSLDRELAGGYNEQFF.

The chain couples TRBV29-1 to TRBJ2-7; 16 bases line up with TRBD2. The V and J ends lost 5 bases and 3 bases, in that order; junction bases with no gene match: 7. Germline V gene lookup returns CDR1 SQVTM and CDR2 ANQGSEA. This CDR3 comprises 16 residues. CDR3 nucleotides: TGCAGCGTTACCGGGACTAGCGGGAGGGCCCTCTACGAGCAGTACTTC. Its translation: CSVTGTSGRALYEQYF.

The chain joins TRBV7-2 to TRBJ2-3; D perhaps matches TRBD2 (5 bases). CDR3 size: 14 residues. Germline V CDR1 and CDR2: SGHTA, FQGNSA. Trimming removed 1 base at V and 1 base at J, with 6 bases between. CDR3 DNA: TGTGCCAGCAGCTTAGTTAGCGGCACAGATACGCAGTATTTT. Translating gives CASSLVSGTDTQYF.

The chain links TRBV28 to TRBJ1-1, with D unresolved. CDR3 size: 14 residues. Germline V gene lookup returns CDR1 MDHEN and CDR2 SYDVKM. Between the trimmed V and J ends, which lost 4 bases and 0 bases, there was a span of 9 bases. CDR3: CASSSWAMNTEAFF. CDR3 nucleotides: TGTGCCAGCAGTTCGTGGGCCATGAACACTGAAGCTTTCTTT.

This rearrangement joins TRBV6-1 to TRBJ2-3; maybe TRBD2 (5 bases). Germline CDR1 is MNHNS and CDR2 is SASEGT. With 6 bases removed from V and 3 bases from J, the gap between germline ends came to 10 bases. The CDR3 consists of 13 residues. Here the CDR3 DNA reads TGTGCCAGCAGAAGAGAGGGTACAGATACGCAGTATTTT. Protein: CASRREGTDTQYF.

The chain carries TRBV11-2 and TRBJ2-1; 9 bases are shared with TRBD2. The V and J ends lost 5 bases and 9 bases, in that order; junction bases with no gene match: 11. CDR1 is SGHAT, CDR2 FQNNGV, per germline. The CDR3 length is 15 residues. The CDR3 sequence: CASSATGGRASEQFF. Here the CDR3 DNA reads TGTGCCAGCAGCGCCACTGGCGGGAGGGCCAGTGAGCAGTTCTTC. Based on the CDR3 plus reference TRBV11-2 and TRBJ2-1, the full variable domain is EAGVAQSPRYKIIEKRQSVAFWCNPISGHATLYWYQQILGQGPKLLIQFQNNGVVDDSQLPKDRFSAERLKGVDSTLKIQPAKLEDSAVYLCASSATGGRASEQFFGPGTRLTVL.

The rearrangement links TRBV5-1 to TRBJ2-2; D is possibly TRBD1 (5 bases). Trimming took off 0 bases at V and 6 bases at J, with 6 bases between the two ends. The CDR3 spans 13 residues. CDR1 is SGHRS and CDR2 is YFSETQ in the germline V gene. The CDR3 spells CASSLDRPGELFF. The CDR3 region has the DNA TGCGCCAGCAGCTTGGACAGGCCCGGGGAGCTGTTTTTT.

V and J are TRBV7-3 and TRBJ2-3; TRBD2 matches at 9 bases. This CDR3 contains 18 residues. After removal of 3 bases from V and 0 bases from J, the junction contained 10 bases not matched to a gene. The V gene's germline CDR1 is SGHTA and CDR2 FQGTGA. CDR3 sequence reads: CASSFLFASGVSTDTQYF. In nucleotides, the CDR3 is TGTGCCAGCAGCTTCCTGTTCGCTAGCGGGGTTAGCACAGATACGCAGTATTTT.

This clone was seen just once. The gene calls are TRBV5-1 and TRBJ1-1; tentative D call: TRBD1 (6 bases). The length of the CDR3 is 13 residues. V was shortened by 4 bases and J by 5 bases, with 12 bases between the two germline ends. Germline V gene lookup returns CDR1 SGHRS and CDR2 YFSETQ. Here the CDR3 DNA reads TGCGCCAGCAGCGTACTCACAGGGACTGAAGCTTTCTTT. Residues: CASSVLTGTEAFF.

As concerns this clone: At one end, the junction sequence differs from germline, possibly due to a read error. This chain links TRBV7-7 with TRBJ2-5; 7 bases align to TRBD2. There are 15 residues in the CDR3. CDR1 and CDR2 (germline): SSHAT, FNYEAQ (reference sequence). CDR3 residues: CASSPGLVSQETQYF. CDR3 bases: TGTGCTAGCAGCCCCGGACTAGTCTCACAAGAGACCCAGTACTTC.

This clone was detected only once. The gene calls are TRBV11-3 and TRBJ2-2; 7 nucleotides agree with TRBD1. Germline lookup yields CDR1 SGHNT and CDR2 YENEEA. J lost 0 bases, V lost 5 bases, and 6 bases had no gene match. The CDR3 consists of 16 residues. The CDR3 DNA follows: TGTGCCAGCAGCCCGAGGGACAGCCCGAACACCGGGGAGCTGTTTTTT. Translation gives CASSPRDSPNTGELFF.

The gene calls are TRBV19 and TRBJ2-2; possible D gene TRBD2, 5 bases. This CDR3 comprises 13 residues. The germline V gene has CDR1 LNHDA and CDR2 SQIVND (reference sequence). V was trimmed by 6 bases and J by 6 bases, leaving 11 bases between them. The CDR3 DNA follows: TGTGCCAGTAGGGGAGACAACGCCGGGGAGCTGTTTTTT. Protein: CASRGDNAGELFF. The complete variable domain, with remaining parts taken from reference TRBV19 and TRBJ2-2, reads DGGITQSPKYLFRKEGQNVTLSCEQNLNHDAMYWYRQDPGQGLRLIYYSQIVNDFQKGDIAEGYSVSREKKESFPLTVTSAQKNPTAFYLCASRGDNAGELFFGEGSRLTVL.

This chain uses TRBV7-6 with TRBJ1-5; TRBD1 is a possible D gene (5 bases). Trimming removed 5 bases from V and 2 bases from J, with 10 bases in between. Germline values: CDR1 SGHVS, CDR2 FNYEAQ. CDR3 size: 14 residues. As DNA, the CDR3 is TGTGCCAGCAGCCCGGGGGGGGGCAATCAGCCCCAGCATTTT. It encodes CASSPGGGNQPQHF.

This chain uses TRBV11-2 with TRBJ2-1, with 7 bases matching TRBD2. V was pared by 5 bases and J by 7 bases, with 8 bases of the junction left unmatched. Germline CDR1 is SGHAT and CDR2 is FQNNGV. The CDR3 spans 14 residues. CDR3 nucleotide sequence: TGTGCCAGCAGCGGGCTGGGAGGGAGGAATGAGCAGTTCTTC. This translates into CASSGLGGRNEQFF.

V gene TRBV7-9 combines with J gene TRBJ2-3; the D is unclear. There are 15 residues in the CDR3. Germline V gene data show CDR1 as SEHNR and CDR2 as FQNEAQ (reference sequence). The V end lost 1 base, the J end lost 2 bases, and 10 bases lay between the germline ends. CDR3 coding DNA: TGTGCCAGCAGCTTAGTATACGGTGTCACAGATACGCAGTATTTT. It translates to CASSLVYGVTDTQYF.

This chain uses TRBV10-2 with TRBJ2-4; D remains ambiguous. Between the trimmed V and J ends, which lost 1 base and 6 bases, there was a span of 7 bases. This CDR3 is built from 13 residues. The germline V gene encodes CDR1 WSHSY and CDR2 SAAADI. CDR3 DNA sequence: TGCGCCAGCAGTGAGTTTGCCGGAAACATTCAGTACTTC. The encoded protein is CASSEFAGNIQYF.

This clone was counted a single time. The chain employs TRBV24-1 and TRBJ2-1; TRBD1 matches at 10 bases. The CDR3 runs to 12 residues. The germline V gene encodes CDR1 KGHDR and CDR2 SFDVKD. J gave up 10 bases and V 9 bases, and 5 bases lay outside the gene matches. The chain's CDR3 is CATRDRGGEQFF. In DNA, the CDR3 is TGTGCCACCCGGGACAGGGGAGGAGAGCAGTTCTTC.

The rearrangement uses TRBV6-1 and TRBJ2-1; 9 nucleotides line up with TRBD2. Germline V gene lookup returns CDR1 MNHNS and CDR2 SASEGT. The CDR3 is 16 residues long. V lost 3 bases, J lost 2 bases, and 5 bases stayed unmatched. The CDR3 region is CASSDRGRATYNEQFF. The CDR3 DNA is TGTGCCAGCAGTGATCGCGGGAGGGCCACCTACAATGAGCAGTTCTTC.